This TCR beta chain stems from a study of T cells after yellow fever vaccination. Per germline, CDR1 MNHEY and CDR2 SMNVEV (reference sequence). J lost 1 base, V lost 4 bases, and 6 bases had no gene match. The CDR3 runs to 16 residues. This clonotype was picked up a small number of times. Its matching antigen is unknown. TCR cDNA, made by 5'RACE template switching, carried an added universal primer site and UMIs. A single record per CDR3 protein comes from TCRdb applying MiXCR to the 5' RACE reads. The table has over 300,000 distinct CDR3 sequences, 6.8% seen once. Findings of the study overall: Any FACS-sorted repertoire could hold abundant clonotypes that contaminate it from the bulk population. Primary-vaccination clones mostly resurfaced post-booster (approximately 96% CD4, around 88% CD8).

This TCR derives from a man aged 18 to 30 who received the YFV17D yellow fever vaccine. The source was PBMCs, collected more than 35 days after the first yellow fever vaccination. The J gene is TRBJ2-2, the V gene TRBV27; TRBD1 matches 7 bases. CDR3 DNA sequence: TGTGCCAGCAGTTCGTTTAGACAGGGGAACACCGGGGAGCTGTTTTTT. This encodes CASSSFRQGNTGELFF.